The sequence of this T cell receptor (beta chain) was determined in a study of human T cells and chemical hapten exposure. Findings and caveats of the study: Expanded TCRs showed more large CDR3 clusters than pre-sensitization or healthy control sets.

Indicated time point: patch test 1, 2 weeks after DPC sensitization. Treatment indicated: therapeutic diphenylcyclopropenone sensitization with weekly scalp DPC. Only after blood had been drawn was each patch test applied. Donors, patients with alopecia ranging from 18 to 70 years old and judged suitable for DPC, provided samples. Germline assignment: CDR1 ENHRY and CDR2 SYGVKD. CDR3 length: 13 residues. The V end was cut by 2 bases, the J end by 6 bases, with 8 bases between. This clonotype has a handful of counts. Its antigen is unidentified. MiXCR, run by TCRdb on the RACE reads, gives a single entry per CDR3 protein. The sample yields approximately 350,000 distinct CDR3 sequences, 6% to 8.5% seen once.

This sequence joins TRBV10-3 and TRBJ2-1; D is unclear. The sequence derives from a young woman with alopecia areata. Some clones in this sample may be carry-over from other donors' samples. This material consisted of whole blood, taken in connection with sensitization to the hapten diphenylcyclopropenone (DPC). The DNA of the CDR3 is TGTGCCATCAGTGAGGACCGGCCCAATGAGCAGTTCTTC. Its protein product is CAISEDRPNEQFF.